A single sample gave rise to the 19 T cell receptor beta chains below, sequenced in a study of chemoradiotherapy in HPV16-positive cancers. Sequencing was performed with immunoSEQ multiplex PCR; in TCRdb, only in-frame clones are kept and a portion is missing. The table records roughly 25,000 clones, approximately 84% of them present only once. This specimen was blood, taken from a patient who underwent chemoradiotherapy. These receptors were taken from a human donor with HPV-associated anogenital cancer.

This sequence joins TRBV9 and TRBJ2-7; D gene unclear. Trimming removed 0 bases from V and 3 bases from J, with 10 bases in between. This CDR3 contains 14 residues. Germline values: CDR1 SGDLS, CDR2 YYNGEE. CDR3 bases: TGTGCCAGCAGCGTAGGGGTGGAGCTCTACGAGCAGTACTTC. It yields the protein CASSVGVELYEQYF.

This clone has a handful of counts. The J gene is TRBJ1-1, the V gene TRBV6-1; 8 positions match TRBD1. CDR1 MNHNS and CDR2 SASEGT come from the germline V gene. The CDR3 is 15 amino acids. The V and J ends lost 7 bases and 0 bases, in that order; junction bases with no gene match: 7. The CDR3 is CASTTDRAVNTEAFF. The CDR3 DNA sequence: TGTGCCAGCACTACGGACAGGGCAGTGAACACTGAAGCTTTCTTT.

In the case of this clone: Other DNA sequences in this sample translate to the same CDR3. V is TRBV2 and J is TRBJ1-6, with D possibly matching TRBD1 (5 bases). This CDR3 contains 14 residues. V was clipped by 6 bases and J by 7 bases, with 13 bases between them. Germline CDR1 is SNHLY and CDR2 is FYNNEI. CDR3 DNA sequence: TGTGCCAGCAGGAGGGGAGACGGAAATTCACCCCTCCACTTT. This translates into CASRRGDGNSPLHF.

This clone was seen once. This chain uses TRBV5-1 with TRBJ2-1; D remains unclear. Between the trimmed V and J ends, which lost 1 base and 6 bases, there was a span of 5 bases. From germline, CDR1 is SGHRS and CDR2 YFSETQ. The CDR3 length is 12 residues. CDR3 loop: CASSLQSNEQFF. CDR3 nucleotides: TGCGCCAGCAGCTTGCAGTCCAATGAGCAGTTCTTC.

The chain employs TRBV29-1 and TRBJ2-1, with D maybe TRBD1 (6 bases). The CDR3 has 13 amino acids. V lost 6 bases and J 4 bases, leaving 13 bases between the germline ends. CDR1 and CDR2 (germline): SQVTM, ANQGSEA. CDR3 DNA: TGCAGCGTCGGGGAAGGGGGATACAATGAGCAGTTCTTC. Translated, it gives CSVGEGGYNEQFF.

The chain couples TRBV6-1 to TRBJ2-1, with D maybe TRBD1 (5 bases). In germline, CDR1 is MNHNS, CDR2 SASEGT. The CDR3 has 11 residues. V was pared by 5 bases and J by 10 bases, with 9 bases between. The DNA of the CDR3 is TGTGCCAGCAGTTTAGCAGGGGAGCAGTTCTTC. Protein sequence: CASSLAGEQFF.

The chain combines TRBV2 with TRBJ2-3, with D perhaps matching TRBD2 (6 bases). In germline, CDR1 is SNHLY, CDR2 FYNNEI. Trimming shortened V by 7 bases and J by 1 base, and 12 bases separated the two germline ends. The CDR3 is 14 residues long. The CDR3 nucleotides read TGTGCCAGCATCGGGAGCTTTCGCACAGATACGCAGTATTTT. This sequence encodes CASIGSFRTDTQYF.

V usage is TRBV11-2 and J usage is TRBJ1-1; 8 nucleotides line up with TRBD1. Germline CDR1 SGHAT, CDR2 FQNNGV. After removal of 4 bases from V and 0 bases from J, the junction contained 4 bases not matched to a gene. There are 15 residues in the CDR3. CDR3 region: CASSSRTGMNTEAFF. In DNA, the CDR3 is TGTGCCAGCAGCTCGCGGACAGGGATGAACACTGAAGCTTTCTTT.

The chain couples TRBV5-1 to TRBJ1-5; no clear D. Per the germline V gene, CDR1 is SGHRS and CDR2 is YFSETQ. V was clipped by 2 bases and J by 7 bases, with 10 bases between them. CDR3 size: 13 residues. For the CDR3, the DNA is TGCGCCAGCAGCTTTGGGGTACGGCAGCCCCAGCATTTT. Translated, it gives CASSFGVRQPQHF.

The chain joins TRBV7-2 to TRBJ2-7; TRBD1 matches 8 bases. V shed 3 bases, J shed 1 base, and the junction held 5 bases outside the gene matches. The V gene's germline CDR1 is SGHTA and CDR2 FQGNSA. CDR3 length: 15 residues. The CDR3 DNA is TGTGCCAGCAGCTTGGGACAGGTTGGGTCCTACGAGCAGTACTTC. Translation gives CASSLGQVGSYEQYF.

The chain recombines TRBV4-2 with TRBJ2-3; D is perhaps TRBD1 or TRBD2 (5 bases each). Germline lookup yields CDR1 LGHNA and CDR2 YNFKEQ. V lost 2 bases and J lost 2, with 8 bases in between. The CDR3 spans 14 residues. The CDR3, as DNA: TGTGCCAGCAGCCAACCCGGGACCACAGATACGCAGTATTTT. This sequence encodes CASSQPGTTDTQYF.

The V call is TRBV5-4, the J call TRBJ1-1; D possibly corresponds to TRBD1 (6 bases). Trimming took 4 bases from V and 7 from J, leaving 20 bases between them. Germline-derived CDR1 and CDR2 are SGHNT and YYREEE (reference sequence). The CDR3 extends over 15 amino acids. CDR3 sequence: CASSNAGALGSEAFF. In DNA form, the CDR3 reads TGTGCCAGCAGCAATGCAGGGGCCCTAGGGAGTGAAGCTTTCTTT. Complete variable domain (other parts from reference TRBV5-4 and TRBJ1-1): ETGVTQSPTHLIKTRGQQVTLRCSSQSGHNTVSWYQQALGQGPQFIFQYYREEENGRGNFPPRFSGLQFPNYSSELNVNALELDDSALYLCASSNAGALGSEAFFGQGTRLTVV.

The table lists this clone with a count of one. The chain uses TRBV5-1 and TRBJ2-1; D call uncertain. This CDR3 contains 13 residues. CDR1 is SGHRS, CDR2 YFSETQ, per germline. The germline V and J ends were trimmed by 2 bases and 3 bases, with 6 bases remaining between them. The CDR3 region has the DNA TGCGCCAGCAGCTTCTCAGACTACAATGAGCAGTTCTTC. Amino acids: CASSFSDYNEQFF.

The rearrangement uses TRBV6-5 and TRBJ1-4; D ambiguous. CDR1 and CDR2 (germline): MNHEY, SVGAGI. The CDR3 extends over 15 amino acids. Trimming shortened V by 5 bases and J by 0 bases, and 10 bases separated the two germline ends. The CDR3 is CASSPTLATNEKLFF. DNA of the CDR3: TGTGCCAGCAGTCCCACGTTGGCAACTAATGAAAAACTGTTTTTT.

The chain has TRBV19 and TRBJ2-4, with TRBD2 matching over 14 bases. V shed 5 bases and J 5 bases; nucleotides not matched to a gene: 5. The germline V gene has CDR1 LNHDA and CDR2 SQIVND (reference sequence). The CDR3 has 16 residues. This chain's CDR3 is CASSRLAGGPENIQYF. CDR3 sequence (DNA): TGTGCCAGTAGTCGACTAGCGGGAGGGCCTGAAAACATTCAGTACTTC.

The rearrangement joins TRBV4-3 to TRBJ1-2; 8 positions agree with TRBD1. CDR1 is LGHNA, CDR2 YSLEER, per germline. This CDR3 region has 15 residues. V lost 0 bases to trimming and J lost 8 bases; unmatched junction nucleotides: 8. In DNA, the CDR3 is TGCGCCAGCAGCCAAGACGGCAGGGGGCTGGAAGGCTACACCTTC. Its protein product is CASSQDGRGLEGYTF.

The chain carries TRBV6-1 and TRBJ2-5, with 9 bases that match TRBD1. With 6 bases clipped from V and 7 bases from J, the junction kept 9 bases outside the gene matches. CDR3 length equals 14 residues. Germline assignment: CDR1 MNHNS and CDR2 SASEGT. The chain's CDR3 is CASRDRGAARTQYF. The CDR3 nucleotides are TGTGCCAGCAGAGACAGGGGGGCCGCAAGGACCCAGTACTTC.

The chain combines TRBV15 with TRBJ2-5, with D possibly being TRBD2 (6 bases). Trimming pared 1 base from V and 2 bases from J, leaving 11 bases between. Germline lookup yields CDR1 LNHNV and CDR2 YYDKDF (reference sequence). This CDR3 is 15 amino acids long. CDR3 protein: CATSRVRAGQETQYF. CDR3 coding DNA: TGTGCCACCAGCAGAGTAAGGGCGGGACAAGAGACCCAGTACTTC.

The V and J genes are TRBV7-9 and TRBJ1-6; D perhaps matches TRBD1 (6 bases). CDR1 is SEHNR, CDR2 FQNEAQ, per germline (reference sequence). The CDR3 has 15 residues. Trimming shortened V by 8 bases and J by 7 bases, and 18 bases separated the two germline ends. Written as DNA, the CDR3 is TGTGCCAGCTCCCCCCGGGCAGGGGAGAATTCACCCCTCCACTTT. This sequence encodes CASSPRAGENSPLHF.